This TCR beta chain was identified during a study of blood T cell repertoires in COVID-19 (dated by TCRdb to the early 2020s). Regarding the research as a whole: Samples covering the acute and convalescent phases of COVID-19 were provided by collaborators in the United States, Italy and Spain. The prospective study material was composed of cDNA or gDNA derived from T cells, B-cell-depleted T cells, or PBMCs. Deeply sampled blood TCRbeta repertoires from subjects exposed to, actively infected with, or recovered from COVID-19 were included in the dataset. The repertoires were released in a freely available public database intended as a resource for research on the immune response to SARS-CoV-2. Samples were obtained from the ongoing ImmuneRACE study (first 160 participants) and from some 1,300 subjects provided by 6 global collaborators. Sample metadata almost always included a de-identified subject ID, COVID-19 status, age in years and sex. Where available, HLA class I and class II types were obtained from metadata supplied by the sample provider rather than from assay-based typing.

Concerning this clone itself: The antigen it binds to is not known. The record has no base qualities; no much larger clone is one base away.

General conclusions and limits of the study: How much clinical and demographic metadata was included differed by source and by participant, and the metadata was provided uncurated.

The immunoSEQ Assay, a bias-controlled multiplex PCR, was used to amplify TCRbeta CDR3 regions from genomic DNA. Turning to the authors' computational methods: Within the assay, amplification of reference gene primers was used to estimate how many nucleated cells each sample contained. To quantify the absolute abundance of each unique TCRbeta CDR3 rearrangement, sequence reads were collapsed and filtered. For each sample, productive Simpson clonality was calculated as the square root of Simpson's diversity index across productive rearrangements. Imported from immuneACCESS, the table was reduced by TCRdb to in-frame sequences with V and J called. These copies leave out some clones; in studies compared against another copy, an unresolved V gene accounts for under half, and the cause of the remainder is not known. D and trimming come from the DNA, and the V and J calls and clone size come from that table. The table for this sample lists fewer than 350,000 clones; 85% of them were counted only once. The ten largest clones take up roughly 2.5% of the sample.

From the germline V gene (reference sequence), CDR1 is LGHDT and CDR2 is YNNKEL. Trimming removed 2 bases from V and 7 bases from J; the gene matches leave 5 bases unexplained. The CDR3 measures 15 amino acids from cysteine to phenylalanine. CDR3 DNA only is kept here, 45 bases in frame from base 1. In the prospective study, participants were roughly 18 to 100 years old, resided in approximately 25 geographic areas of the United States, and were enrolled through a virtual design. Cohort assignment in the prospective study relied on participant-reported clinical history from a screening survey and a study questionnaire. Recovered participants in ImmuneRACE Cohort 3 were defined by two consecutive negative NP/OP PCR tests, clearance by a healthcare professional, or resolution of symptoms. In the prospective study, whole blood, serum and a nasopharyngeal or oropharyngeal swab were collected from each participant by mobile phlebotomists. Participants in the prospective study had the option to provide additional blood draws and questionnaires over a roughly two-month period. Prospective study blood samples were shipped either frozen or at room temperature before DNA extraction.

The sequence was collected from a woman aged 50 to 65 who had recovered from COVID-19. Sequenced input: PBMCs or T cells enriched from blood (not recorded which). The rearranged segments are TRBV3-1 (or the pseudogene TRBV3-2) and TRBJ1-6; 7 nucleotides in the junction match TRBD1. CDR3 loop: CASSQMRQGNSPLHF. The sequenced DNA: TGTGCCAGCAGCCAAATGAGACAGGGCAATTCACCCCTCCACTTT.